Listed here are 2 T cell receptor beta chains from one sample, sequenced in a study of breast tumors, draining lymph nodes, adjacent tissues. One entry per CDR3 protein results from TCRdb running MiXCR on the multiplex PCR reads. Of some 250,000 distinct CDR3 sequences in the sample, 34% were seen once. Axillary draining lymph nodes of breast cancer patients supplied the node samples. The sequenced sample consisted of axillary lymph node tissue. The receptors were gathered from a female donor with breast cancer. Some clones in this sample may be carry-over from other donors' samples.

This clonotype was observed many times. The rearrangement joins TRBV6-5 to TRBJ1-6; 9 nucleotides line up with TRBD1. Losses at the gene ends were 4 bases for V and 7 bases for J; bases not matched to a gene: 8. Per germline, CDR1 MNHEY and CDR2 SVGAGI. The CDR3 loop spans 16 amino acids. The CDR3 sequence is CASSSNRGLLNSPLHF. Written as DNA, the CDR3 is TGTGCCAGCAGTTCTAACAGGGGGCTCTTGAATTCACCCCTCCACTTT.

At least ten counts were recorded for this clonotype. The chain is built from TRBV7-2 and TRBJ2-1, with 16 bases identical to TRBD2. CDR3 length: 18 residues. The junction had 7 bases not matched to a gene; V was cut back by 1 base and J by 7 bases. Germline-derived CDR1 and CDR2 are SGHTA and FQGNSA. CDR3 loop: CASSLGGTSGGAGNEQFF. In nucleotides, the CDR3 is TGTGCCAGCAGCTTAGGGGGGACTAGCGGGGGGGCAGGGAATGAGCAGTTCTTC.